The 9 T cell receptor beta chains below come from one sample, sequenced in a study of T cell responses to AZD1222 COVID-19 vaccine. Assay used: immunoSEQ multiplex PCR; TCRdb lists only in-frame clones, some missing. The sample yields more than 95,000 clones, just over 85% seen once. The material was peripheral blood, obtained 28 days after the second AZD1222 dose. The receptor set was obtained from an adult who received the AZD1222 COVID-19 vaccine.

This clone occurred once. The chain uses TRBV5-8 and TRBJ2-2; 7 bases match TRBD1. Per germline, CDR1 SGHTS and CDR2 YDEGEE. This CDR3 spans 17 amino acids. After removal of 0 bases from V and 3 bases from J, the junction contained 8 bases not matched to a gene. This chain's CDR3 is CASSLVLGTEHTGELFF. CDR3 nucleotides: TGTGCCAGCAGCTTGGTACTCGGGACAGAGCACACCGGGGAGCTGTTTTTT.

This sequence joins TRBV10-3 and TRBJ2-1; 8 bases align to TRBD2. The V segment lost 3 bases and the J segment 10 bases; nucleotides outside the gene matches: 5. This CDR3 spans 13 amino acids. Germline V CDR1 and CDR2: ENHRY, SYGVKD. The CDR3 loop is CAISDHRGGEQFF. As DNA, the CDR3 is TGTGCCATCAGTGATCATCGGGGGGGAGAGCAGTTCTTC.

The V and J genes are TRBV9 and TRBJ2-1, with a tentative D call TRBD2 (6 bases). V lost 3 bases and J lost 4, with 14 bases in between. This CDR3 spans 15 amino acids. Germline lookup yields CDR1 SGDLS and CDR2 YYNGEE. The CDR3: CASSDNSGGYNEQFF. The CDR3 nucleotides read TGTGCCAGCAGCGACAATTCCGGGGGATACAATGAGCAGTTCTTC.

This clone has just one count. As DNA, the CDR3 is TGTGCCAGCAGGGCCGGACTAGCGACAACCTACGAGCAGTACTTC. Translation: CASRAGLATTYEQYF. The rearrangement joins TRBV6-5 to TRBJ2-7; TRBD2 agrees at 9 bases. This CDR3 has 15 residues. Trimming removed 6 bases from V and 2 bases from J; junction bases left unmatched: 8. Germline V lookup: CDR1 MNHEY, CDR2 SVGAGI.

This clone was observed a single time. The chain's CDR3 is CASSPRRGISEQYF. CDR3 DNA sequence: TGTGCCAGCAGCCCCCGTAGGGGTATTAGCGAGCAGTACTTC. The V and J genes are TRBV3-1 (or the pseudogene TRBV3-2) and TRBJ2-7, with D tentatively TRBD1 (5 bases). Germline CDR1 is LGHDT and CDR2 is YNNKEL (reference sequence). The CDR3 sequence is 14 residues long. V was trimmed by 4 bases and J by 6 bases, leaving 16 bases between them.

This chain uses TRBV4-3 with TRBJ2-7; D may be TRBD1 (6 bases). Germline V lookup: CDR1 LGHNA, CDR2 YSLEER. The CDR3 consists of 17 residues. V was trimmed by 0 bases and J by 5 bases, leaving 20 bases between them. DNA of the CDR3: TGCGCCAGCAGCCAAGATTTGCAGGGGACCCTTTCGGACGAGCAGTACTTC. Its protein product is CASSQDLQGTLSDEQYF.

This chain connects TRBV18 to TRBJ2-3; 9 bases are shared with TRBD2. This CDR3 spans 16 amino acids. V shed 2 bases, J shed 0 bases, and the junction held 3 bases outside the gene matches. The germline V gene encodes CDR1 KGHSH and CDR2 LQKENI. CDR3 sequence reads: CASSPTTSGSTDTQYF. The CDR3 nucleotides are TGTGCCAGCTCACCAACCACTAGCGGGAGCACAGATACGCAGTATTTT. Complete variable domain (other parts from reference TRBV18 and TRBJ2-3): NAGVMQNPRHLVRRRGQEARLRCSPMKGHSHVYWYRQLPEEGLKFMVYLQKENIIDESGMPKERFSAEFPKEGPSILRIQQVVRGDSAAYFCASSPTTSGSTDTQYFGPGTRLTVL.

The chain joins TRBV7-9 to TRBJ2-1, with D perhaps matching TRBD1 or TRBD2 (5 bases each). Trimming removed 4 bases from V and 5 bases from J, with 18 bases in between. The CDR3 is made up of 16 amino acids. Per the germline V gene, CDR1 is SEHNR and CDR2 is FQNEAQ (reference sequence). This CDR3 reads CASSYVSGPPNNEQFF. The CDR3 nucleotides read TGTGCCAGCAGCTATGTTTCGGGACCTCCAAACAATGAGCAGTTCTTC.

This chain joins TRBV21-1 and TRBJ2-3; TRBD2 is the table's D call, not checked against the DNA. TRBV21-1 constitutes a pseudogene. The CDR3 is 16 amino acids. Written as DNA, the CDR3 is TGTGCCAGCAGCAAAGTCGGTCACGGGGGGCCCGATACGCAGTATTTT. Its translation: CASSKVGHGGPDTQYF.